This T cell receptor (beta chain) was sequenced during a study of identical twins. This clonotype was seen a few times. Via MiXCR, TCRdb re-called the 5' RACE reads, giving one row per CDR3 protein. The repertoire holds hundreds of thousands of distinct CDR3 sequences, with 7.5% as singletons. This sample was shared with a second study, whose subject was yellow fever vaccine responses in identical twins.

This clonotype originated in a woman younger than 30 in good health. The specimen sequenced was memory (CD45RO+) T cells sorted from blood.

CDR3 DNA sequence: TGCGCCAGCAGCTTAAATGGGGTAGGAGCAGATACGCAGTATTTT. This sequence encodes CASSLNGVGADTQYF. This chain joins TRBV5-1 and TRBJ2-3; no reliable D call. Trimming stripped 2 bases from V and 4 bases from J, with 14 bases between. CDR1 and CDR2 from the germline V gene are SGHRS and YFSETQ. This CDR3 is 15 amino acids long.